The 16 T cell receptor beta chains listed next were all sequenced from one sample in a study of radiotherapy plus CTLA-4 blockade in lung cancer. Measured with immunoSEQ multiplex PCR; TCRdb has only the in-frame clones, and not every one. Of 56,000 or so clones in the sample, around 80% were seen once. The sequenced sample was peripheral blood, obtained from a patient treated with radiotherapy plus ipilimumab. The source of these receptors is a human donor with non-small cell lung cancer who had a partial response to radiotherapy plus ipilimumab.

This clone was detected a few times. The V gene is TRBV30, the J gene TRBJ2-5, with no clear D. CDR1 and CDR2 from the germline V gene are GTSNPN and SVGIG (reference sequence). The CDR3 has 12 amino acids. Trimming cost V 2 bases and J 1 base, with 5 bases left between them. The CDR3 protein is CAWSPSQETQYF. CDR3 DNA: TGTGCCTGGAGTCCCAGCCAAGAGACCCAGTACTTC.

The rearrangement joins TRBV19 to TRBJ1-1, with unresolved D. Germline V gene sequence: CDR1 LNHDA, CDR2 SQIVND (reference sequence). Trimming stripped 3 bases from V and 0 bases from J, with 11 bases between. The CDR3 is made up of 15 amino acids. As DNA, the CDR3 is TGTGCCAGTAGTATTCGCAACACCATGAACACTGAAGCTTTCTTT. It translates to CASSIRNTMNTEAFF.

The genes are TRBV6-5 and TRBJ1-6; D not resolved. CDR3 length equals 11 residues. Germline V lookup: CDR1 MNHEY, CDR2 SVGAGI. V lost 10 bases, J lost 9 bases, and 10 bases lay in between. This CDR3 reads CATQLSSPLHF. The CDR3 DNA is TGTGCCACCCAGTTATCTTCACCCCTCCACTTT.

The gene calls are TRBV4-2 and TRBJ1-1; D unclear. The CDR3 is 15 residues long. V was cut by 1 base and J by 2 bases, with 11 bases left in between. Looked up from germline, CDR1 is LGHNA and CDR2 is YNFKEQ. The CDR3 nucleotides read TGTGCCAGCAGCCAAGGATCGGAGTTAAACACTGAAGCTTTCTTT. This gives the protein CASSQGSELNTEAFF.

This chain uses TRBV18 with TRBJ1-2; TRBD1 aligns across 7 bases. With V trimmed by 4 bases and J by 0 bases, 8 bases remained unmatched. Germline V gene sequence: CDR1 KGHSH, CDR2 LQKENI. The CDR3 spans 16 residues. This CDR3 is CASSLMTGNTNYGYTF. CDR3 bases: TGTGCCAGCTCACTTATGACAGGGAACACTAACTATGGCTACACCTTC.

The CDR3: CASSWNRGKDEQYF. The CDR3 nucleotides are TGTGCCAGCAGTTGGAACAGGGGCAAGGACGAGCAGTACTTC. The J gene is TRBJ2-7, the V gene TRBV6-5; TRBD1 matches 7 bases. Germline loops: CDR1 MNHEY, CDR2 SVGAGI. J gave up 5 bases and V 4 bases, and 8 bases lay outside the gene matches. The CDR3 contains 14 residues.

This chain joins TRBV6-5 and TRBJ1-3, with no clear D. Germline V CDR1 and CDR2: MNHEY, SVGAGI. The CDR3 consists of 13 residues. V was trimmed by 2 bases and J by 4 bases, leaving 6 bases between them. CDR3 bases: TGTGCCAGCAGTTACACAGAGGGAAACACCATATATTTT. Its translation is CASSYTEGNTIYF.

The rearrangement joins TRBV6-1 to TRBJ1-1; D remains ambiguous. Trimming left V 0 bases short and J 6 bases short, with 8 bases between. This CDR3 comprises 13 residues. Germline assignment: CDR1 MNHNS and CDR2 SASEGT. CDR3 amino acids: CASSEARGSEAFF. CDR3 DNA sequence: TGTGCCAGCAGTGAAGCGCGGGGTTCTGAAGCTTTCTTT.

This clone was seen a handful of times. The chain has TRBV27 and TRBJ2-7; perhaps TRBD1 as D (6 bases). V lost 5 bases and J lost 2, with 10 bases in between. The CDR3 covers 13 residues. The germline gives CDR1 MNHEY, CDR2 SMNVEV (reference sequence). The CDR3 loop reads CASSTGQTYEQYF. In nucleotides, the CDR3 is TGTGCCAGCAGTACCGGACAGACCTACGAGCAGTACTTC.

Concerning this clone itself: One end of the junction is discordant with germline, which a read error may explain. The chain carries TRBV29-1 and TRBJ1-1; a weak D match, TRBD1 (6 bases). CDR1 is SQVTM, CDR2 ANQGSEA, per germline. This CDR3 region has 11 residues. Here the CDR3 reads CSVEGGAEAFF. DNA of the CDR3: TGCAGCGTGGAAGGGGGAGCTGAAGCTTTCTTT.

The chain employs TRBV29-1 and TRBJ2-7; D may be TRBD2 (5 bases). V gave up 5 bases and J gave up 2 bases, with 7 bases separating them. Germline V gene data show CDR1 as SQVTM and CDR2 as ANQGSEA. CDR3 length: 11 residues. The CDR3 loop reads CSVPGAYEQYF. The CDR3 DNA sequence: TGCAGCGTTCCCGGGGCCTACGAGCAGTACTTC.

V gene TRBV19 combines with J gene TRBJ1-1, with D possibly matching TRBD1 (6 bases). Looked up from germline, CDR1 is LNHDA and CDR2 is SQIVND (reference sequence). The CDR3 extends over 13 amino acids. Trimming pared 5 bases from V and 7 bases from J, leaving 14 bases between. CDR3 sequence reads: CASSRPGAGEAFF. CDR3 sequence (DNA): TGTGCCAGTAGTCGGCCAGGGGCAGGTGAAGCTTTCTTT. The full variable domain, in which reference TRBV19 and TRBJ1-1 provide the parts outside the CDR3, is DGGITQSPKYLFRKEGQNVTLSCEQNLNHDAMYWYRQDPGQGLRLIYYSQIVNDFQKGDIAEGYSVSREKKESFPLTVTSAQKNPTAFYLCASSRPGAGEAFFGQGTRLTVV.

The chain uses TRBV23-1 and TRBJ2-2; 7 bases map to TRBD2. TRBV23-1 is an ORF; its function is uncertain. The CDR3 sequence is 14 residues long. Losses at the gene ends were 1 base for V and 5 bases for J; bases not matched to a gene: 1. CDR3 nucleotide sequence: TGCGCCAGCAGTCAATGGACTAGGACCGGGGAGCTGTTTTTT. Protein sequence: CASSQWTRTGELFF.

This chain uses TRBV6-1 with TRBJ2-3; D may be TRBD2 (5 bases). The CDR3 length is 14 residues. Germline V gene lookup returns CDR1 MNHNS and CDR2 SASEGT. Trimming removed 6 bases at V and 5 bases at J, with 15 bases between. The CDR3 nucleotides read TGTGCCAGCAGCATGGGCATGGGAGTAGATACGCAGTATTTT. It encodes CASSMGMGVDTQYF.

This rearrangement joins TRBV27 to TRBJ2-2, with TRBD2 matching 7 bases. The ends lost 5 bases at V and 1 base at J; junction bases unmatched: 22. CDR1 is MNHEY and CDR2 is SMNVEV in the germline V gene (reference sequence). The CDR3 sequence is 21 residues long. The CDR3, as DNA: TGTGCCAGCAGTCCATCTCTCGGGATCGGGGGGATCCTCGGGAACACCGGGGAGCTGTTTTTT. It is translated as CASSPSLGIGGILGNTGELFF.

In this sample, this clone turned up a few times. The chain joins TRBV7-9 to TRBJ2-3; the D is unclear. The CDR3 has 12 amino acids. CDR1 is SEHNR and CDR2 is FQNEAQ in the germline V gene (reference sequence). Between the trimmed V and J ends, which lost 1 base and 6 bases, there was a span of 5 bases. CDR3 nucleotides: TGTGCCAGCAGCTTAGGGCCGGATACGCAGTATTTT. It encodes CASSLGPDTQYF. Full variable domain (rest looked up from reference TRBV7-9 and TRBJ2-3): DTGVSQNPRHKITKRGQNVTFRCDPISEHNRLYWYRQTLGQGPEFLTYFQNEAQLEKSRLLSDRFSAERPKGSFSTLEIQRTEQGDSAMYLCASSLGPDTQYFGPGTRLTVL.